The present TCR beta chain was sequenced within a study of persistence of HIV-infected CD4 T cells. Study summary: Donors were ART-treated; their CMV- and Gag-responding CD4+ T cells were isolated. Multiple blood draws of up to about 180 mL, except a couple of donors with single leukapheresis.

This was the immunoSEQ version 4 assay in survey mode. The assay was immunoSEQ multiplex PCR, and TCRdb's table has in-frame clones only and misses some. The sample carries 50,000 or so clones, under 85% recorded once. This clone was found a few times. As yet, its antigen is unknown. Cells were stimulated with CMV-infected fibroblast lysates at roughly 9.1 ug/mL. Sorted nonresponding memory CD4+ T cells were CD40L-negative, CD69-negative, CD45RO-high. These HIV-1-infected adults initiated suppressive ART in chronic infection. Per germline, CDR1 GTSNPN and CDR2 SVGIG (reference sequence). The ends were cut back, 1 base at V and 2 bases at J, with 15 bases in the middle. The CDR3 has 16 amino acids.

The chain has TRBV30 and TRBJ1-3; the D gene is possibly TRBD1 (5 bases). The clonotype was recovered from an adult man with HIV who was CMV-seropositive. This specimen consisted of CD4+ T cells sorted from PBMCs after approximately 19-hour stimulation, obtained from a patient who received antiretroviral therapy. For the CDR3, the DNA is TGTGCCTGGAGTGAGATCATAAAGGGGCCTGGAAACACCATATATTTT. This gives the protein CAWSEIIKGPGNTIYF.